The rows below give T cell receptor beta chains drawn from one sample of a study of blood T cells in healthy people across ages. TCRdb reprocessed the 5' RACE reads via MiXCR and lists one record per CDR3 protein. The table lists around 1,100,000 distinct CDR3 sequences, more than 30% of them singletons. The material sequenced was blood. These receptors were collected from a man aged 18-30 years in good health. CDR3s include the opening cysteine and the closing phenylalanine or tryptophan. Each record gives: J gene, D gene, V gene, clone size, CDR3 DNA, CDR3 protein. A D gene is named only where the DNA matches it firmly. Some rows have no size entry. The others give once, few or many, or a class for an expanded clone.

J gene: TRBJ1-2
D gene: NA
V gene: TRBV29-1
clone size: NA
CDR3 DNA: TGCAGCGTTGACAGGCGGAATGGCTACACCTTC
CDR3 protein: CSVDRRNGYTF

J gene: TRBJ1-5
D gene: NA
V gene: TRBV4-3
clone size: once
CDR3 DNA: TGCGCCAGCAGCCAAGACGCCAGTAGCAATCAGCCCCAGCATTTT
CDR3 protein: CASSQDASSNQPQHF

J gene: TRBJ2-2
D gene: TRBD2
V gene: TRBV4-1
clone size: NA
CDR3 DNA: TGCGCCAGCAGCCAGTTGGGGGGGATTTCGGACACCGGGGAGCTGTTTTTT
CDR3 protein: CASSQLGGISDTGELFF

J gene: TRBJ2-3
D gene: NA
V gene: TRBV5-1
clone size: NA
CDR3 DNA: TGCGCCAGCAGACGTGACGGAGATCTGAACACCGCGGAGCTGTATTTT
CDR3 protein: CASRRDGDLNTAELYF

J gene: TRBJ2-3
D gene: NA
V gene: TRBV14
clone size: NA
CDR3 DNA: TGTGCCAGCAGCCAGGGTTTACCAAGCACAGATACGCAGTATTTT
CDR3 protein: CASSQGLPSTDTQYF

J gene: TRBJ2-3
D gene: NA
V gene: TRBV5-6
clone size: few
CDR3 DNA: TGTGCCAGCAGCCCGGAAGACCTCACAGATACGCAGTATTTT
CDR3 protein: CASSPEDLTDTQYF

J gene: TRBJ2-3
D gene: TRBD2
V gene: TRBV9
clone size: NA
CDR3 DNA: TGTGCCAGCAGCACCCGGACTAGCGGGGCTTGGGATACGCAGTATTTT
CDR3 protein: CASSTRTSGAWDTQYF

J gene: TRBJ1-6
D gene: TRBD1
V gene: TRBV5-6
clone size: few
CDR3 DNA: TGTGCCAGCAGCTTGTTTGGACAGGTCGAATCACCCCTCCACTTT
CDR3 protein: CASSLFGQVESPLHF

J gene: TRBJ2-3
D gene: TRBD2
V gene: TRBV4-3
clone size: NA
CDR3 DNA: TGCGCCAGCAGCCAACTAGCGGGAGCCCCAGATACGCAGTATTTT
CDR3 protein: CASSQLAGAPDTQYF

J gene: TRBJ2-7
D gene: NA
V gene: TRBV20-1
clone size: few
CDR3 DNA: TGCAGTGCTCCGCAAGGGGCGACGTACGAGCAGTACTTC
CDR3 protein: CSAPQGATYEQYF

J gene: TRBJ2-3
D gene: NA
V gene: TRBV12-3/TRBV12-4
clone size: many
CDR3 DNA: TGTGCCAGCAGTTTATCAGGGAATACGCAGTATTTT
CDR3 protein: CASSLSGNTQYF

J gene: TRBJ2-2
D gene: NA
V gene: TRBV20-1
clone size: NA
CDR3 DNA: TGCAGTGCTAGGAGGCCTGGGCGGTGGGAAGGGGAGCTGTTTTTT
CDR3 protein: CSARRPGRWEGELFF

J gene: TRBJ1-6
D gene: NA
V gene: TRBV4-2
clone size: few
CDR3 DNA: TGTGCCAGCAGCCAAGAAAGGGGGATGCCAGAGGCTAATTCACCCCTCCACTTT
CDR3 protein: CASSQERGMPEANSPLHF

J gene: TRBJ1-1
D gene: NA
V gene: TRBV20-1
clone size: NA
CDR3 DNA: TGCAGTACTAGGTCCATGAACACTGAAGCTTTCTTT
CDR3 protein: CSTRSMNTEAFF

J gene: TRBJ1-1
D gene: NA
V gene: TRBV19
clone size: NA
CDR3 DNA: TGTGCCAGTAGTGGGCACATGAACACTGAAGCTTTCTTT
CDR3 protein: CASSGHMNTEAFF

J gene: TRBJ2-2
D gene: TRBD2
V gene: TRBV29-1
clone size: once
CDR3 DNA: TGCAGCGCCCTTTCGGGGGGTCAGAACACCGGGGAGCTGTTTTTT
CDR3 protein: CSALSGGQNTGELFF

J gene: TRBJ2-7
D gene: NA
V gene: TRBV20-1
clone size: NA
CDR3 DNA: TGCAGTGCTAGATTCTCTGCGGGCCCTCCGGAAGAGCAGTACTTC
CDR3 protein: CSARFSAGPPEEQYF

J gene: TRBJ1-1
D gene: NA
V gene: TRBV4-3
clone size: NA
CDR3 DNA: TGCGCCAGCAGCCCAGGGTTGGGGACGGTGGTGACTGAAGCTTTCTTT
CDR3 protein: CASSPGLGTVVTEAFF

J gene: TRBJ1-2
D gene: TRBD1
V gene: TRBV27
clone size: NA
CDR3 DNA: TGTGCCAGCAGAGACCTTGGGACAGGGGGCGGCAGCTATGGCTACACCTTC
CDR3 protein: CASRDLGTGGGSYGYTF

J gene: TRBJ1-2
D gene: NA
V gene: TRBV9
clone size: NA
CDR3 DNA: TGTGCCAGCAGCCGAGGATGGGGGTATGGCTACACCTTC
CDR3 protein: CASSRGWGYGYTF

J gene: TRBJ2-2
D gene: NA
V gene: TRBV4-3
clone size: NA
CDR3 DNA: TGCGCCAGCAGCCAATTGGATGGCCACAACACCGGGGAGCTGTTTTTT
CDR3 protein: CASSQLDGHNTGELFF

J gene: TRBJ2-3
D gene: NA
V gene: TRBV7-2
clone size: NA
CDR3 DNA: TGTGCCAGCGGACCGAGCGGAAGCACAGATACGCAGTATTTT
CDR3 protein: CASGPSGSTDTQYF

J gene: TRBJ2-5
D gene: NA
V gene: TRBV12-3/TRBV12-4
clone size: few
CDR3 DNA: TGTGCCAGCAGTTTAGGAGAGAACCAAGAGACCCAGTACTTC
CDR3 protein: CASSLGENQETQYF